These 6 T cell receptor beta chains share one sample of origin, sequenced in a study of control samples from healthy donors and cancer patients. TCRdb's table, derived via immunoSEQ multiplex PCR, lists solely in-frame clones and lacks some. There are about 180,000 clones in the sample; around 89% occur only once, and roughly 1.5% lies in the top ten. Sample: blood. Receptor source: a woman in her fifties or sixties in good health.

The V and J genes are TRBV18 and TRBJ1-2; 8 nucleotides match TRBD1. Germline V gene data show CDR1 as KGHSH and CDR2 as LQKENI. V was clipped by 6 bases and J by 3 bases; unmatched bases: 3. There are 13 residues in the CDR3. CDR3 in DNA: TGTGCCAGCTCCCAGACAGGGGACTATGGCTACACCTTC. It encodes CASSQTGDYGYTF. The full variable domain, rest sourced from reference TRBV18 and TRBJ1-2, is NAGVMQNPRHLVRRRGQEARLRCSPMKGHSHVYWYRQLPEEGLKFMVYLQKENIIDESGMPKERFSAEFPKEGPSILRIQQVVRGDSAAYFCASSQTGDYGYTFGSGTRLTVV.

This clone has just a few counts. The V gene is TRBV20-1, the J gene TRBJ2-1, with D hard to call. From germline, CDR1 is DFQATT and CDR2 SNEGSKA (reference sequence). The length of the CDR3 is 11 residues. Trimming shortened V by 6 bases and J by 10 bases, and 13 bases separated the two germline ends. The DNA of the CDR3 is TGCAGTGCACGAACCAGTAGCGAGCAGTTCTTC. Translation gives CSARTSSEQFF.

The CDR3 DNA follows: TGTGCCAGCAGTTACGCCGGGACATCGACCGACGGGCAGTACTTC. Protein: CASSYAGTSTDGQYF. The chain carries TRBV6-5 and TRBJ2-7, with D possibly TRBD1 on 6 matching bases. The V end lost 2 bases, the J end lost 9 bases, and 20 bases lay between the germline ends. CDR3 length: 15 amino acids. The V gene's germline CDR1 is MNHEY and CDR2 SVGAGI.

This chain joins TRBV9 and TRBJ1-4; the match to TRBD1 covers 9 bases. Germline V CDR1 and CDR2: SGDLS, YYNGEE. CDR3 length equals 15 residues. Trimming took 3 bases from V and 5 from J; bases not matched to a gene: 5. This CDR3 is CASSATGTGNEKLFF. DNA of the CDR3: TGTGCCAGCAGCGCGACCGGGACAGGGAATGAAAAACTGTTTTTT.

This CDR3 is CASSEAGEKLFF. Written as DNA, the CDR3 is TGTGCCAGCAGTGAAGCGGGCGAAAAACTGTTTTTT. The gene calls are TRBV6-1 and TRBJ1-4, with D uncertain. Germline assignment: CDR1 MNHNS and CDR2 SASEGT. The CDR3 is made up of 12 amino acids. V gave up 0 bases and J gave up 8 bases, with 4 bases separating them.

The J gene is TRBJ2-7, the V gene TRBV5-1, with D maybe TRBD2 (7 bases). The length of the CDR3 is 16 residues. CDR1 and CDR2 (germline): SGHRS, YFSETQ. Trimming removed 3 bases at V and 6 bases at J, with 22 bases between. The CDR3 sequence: CASSSRGGPVPLEQYF. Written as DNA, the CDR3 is TGCGCCAGCAGCTCGAGGGGGGGCCCTGTCCCTCTCGAGCAGTACTTC.